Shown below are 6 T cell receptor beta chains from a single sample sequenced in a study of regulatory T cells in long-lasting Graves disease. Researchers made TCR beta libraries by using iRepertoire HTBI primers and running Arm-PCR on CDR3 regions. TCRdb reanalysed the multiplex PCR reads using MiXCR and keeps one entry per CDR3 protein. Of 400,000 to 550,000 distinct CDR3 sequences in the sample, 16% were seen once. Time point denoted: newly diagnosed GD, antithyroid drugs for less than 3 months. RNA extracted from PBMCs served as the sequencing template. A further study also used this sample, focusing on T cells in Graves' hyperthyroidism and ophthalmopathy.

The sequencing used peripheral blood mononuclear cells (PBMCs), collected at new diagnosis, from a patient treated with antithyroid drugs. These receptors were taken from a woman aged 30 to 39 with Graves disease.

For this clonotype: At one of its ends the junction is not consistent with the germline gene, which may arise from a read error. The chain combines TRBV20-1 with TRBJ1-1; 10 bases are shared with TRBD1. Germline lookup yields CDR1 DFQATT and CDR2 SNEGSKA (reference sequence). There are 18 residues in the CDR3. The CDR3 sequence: CSARGGPGQGRLNTEASF. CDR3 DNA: TGCAGTGCTAGAGGGGGTCCGGGACAGGGGCGACTGAACACTGAAGCTTCCTTT.

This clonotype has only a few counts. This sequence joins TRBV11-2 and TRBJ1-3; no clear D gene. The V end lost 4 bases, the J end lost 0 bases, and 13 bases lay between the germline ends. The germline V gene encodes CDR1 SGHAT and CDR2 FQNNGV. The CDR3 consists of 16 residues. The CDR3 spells CASSSPAVSSGNTIYF. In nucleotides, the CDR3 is TGTGCCAGCAGCTCCCCCGCGGTCAGCTCTGGAAACACCATATATTTT. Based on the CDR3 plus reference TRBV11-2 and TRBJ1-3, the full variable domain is EAGVAQSPRYKIIEKRQSVAFWCNPISGHATLYWYQQILGQGPKLLIQFQNNGVVDDSQLPKDRFSAERLKGVDSTLKIQPAKLEDSAVYLCASSSPAVSSGNTIYFGEGSWLTVV.

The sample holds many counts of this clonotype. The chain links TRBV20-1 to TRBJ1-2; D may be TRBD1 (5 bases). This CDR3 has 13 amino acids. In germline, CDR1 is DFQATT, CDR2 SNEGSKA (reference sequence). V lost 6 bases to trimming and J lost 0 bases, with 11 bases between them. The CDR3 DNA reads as TGCAGTGCCAGGGAGGAGTCTAACTATGGCTACACCTTC. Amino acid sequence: CSAREESNYGYTF.

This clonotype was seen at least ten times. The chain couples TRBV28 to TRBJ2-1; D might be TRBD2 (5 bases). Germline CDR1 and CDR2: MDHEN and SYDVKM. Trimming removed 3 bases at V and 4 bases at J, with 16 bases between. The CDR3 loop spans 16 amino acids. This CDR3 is CASSFPQGLVYNEQFF. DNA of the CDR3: TGTGCCAGCAGTTTTCCCCAAGGACTCGTTTACAATGAGCAGTTCTTC.

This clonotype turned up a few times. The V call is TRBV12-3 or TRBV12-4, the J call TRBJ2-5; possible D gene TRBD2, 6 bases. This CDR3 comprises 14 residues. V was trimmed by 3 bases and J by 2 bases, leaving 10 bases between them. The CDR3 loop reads CASSLPTSQETQYF. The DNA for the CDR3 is TGTGCCAGCAGTTTGCCGACTAGTCAAGAGACCCAGTACTTC.

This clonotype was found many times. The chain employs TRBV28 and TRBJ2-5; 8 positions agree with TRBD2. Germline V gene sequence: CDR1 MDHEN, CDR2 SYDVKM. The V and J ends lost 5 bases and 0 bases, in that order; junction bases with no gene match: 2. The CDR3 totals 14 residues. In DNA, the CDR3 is TGTGCCAGCAGTGCGGGAGGATACCAAGAGACCCAGTACTTC. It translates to CASSAGGYQETQYF. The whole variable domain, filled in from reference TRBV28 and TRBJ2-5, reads DVKVTQSSRYLVKRTGEKVFLECVQDMDHENMFWYRQDPGLGLRLIYFSYDVKMKEKGDIPEGYSVSREKKERFSLILESASTNQTSMYLCASSAGGYQETQYFGPGTRLLVL.